The clone carrying this T cell receptor beta chain was recorded at least ten times. Its antigen remains unknown. The record originates from a study of neurological immune-mediated disorders. General observations from the study: TCR clonal expansion peaked in HTLV-1-associated myelopathy patients and was lowest in multiple sclerosis patients.

cDNA was made by 5'RACE with 10-nucleotide random UMIs. TCRdb used MiXCR to reprocess the 5' RACE reads, holding one entry per CDR3 protein. Seen here are 85,000 to 100,000 distinct CDR3 sequences, approximately 3.3% observed once, and the top ten hold 5% to 6.5%. The CDR3 loop spans 16 amino acids. With 5 bases clipped from V and 1 base from J, the junction kept 7 bases outside the gene matches. The germline CDR1 and CDR2 sequences are MNHEY and SVGAGI. Material for sequencing was PBMCs. The chain employs TRBV6-5 and TRBJ2-1; 8 bases are a match to TRBD2. This clonotype originated in a woman aged 18-30 years with multiple sclerosis. In DNA, the CDR3 is TGTGCCAGCAGTCCCTGGGGCGGGAGGTCCTACAATGAGCAGTTCTTC. Translation gives CASSPWGGRSYNEQFF.